This TCR beta chain emerged from a study of blood T cell repertoires in COVID-19. Study background: The United States, Italy and Spain supplied acute and convalescent COVID-19 samples. The analysed material was cDNA or gDNA that came from T cells, B-cell-depleted T cells, or PBMCs.

As originally analysed: Amplification of reference gene primers provided the estimated nucleated cell counts. The repertoire was sequenced with immunoSEQ multiplex PCR; TCRdb's copy has only in-frame clones and lacks some. That table gives V, J and clone size, and the DNA gave D and trimming. The data contain 120,000 to 150,000 clones, roughly nine tenths of them seen just once; the ten biggest clones take up 3.5% to 4.5%. The study assigned cohorts using participant-reported clinical history. Sequenced: PBMCs or T cells enriched from blood (not recorded which). This TCR came from a middle-aged woman who had been exposed to COVID-19.

The CDR3 DNA sequence: TGTGCCAGCTCCCTCAAGGAGTCGGATACGCAGTATTTT. Its translation is CASSLKESDTQYF. The V and J genes are TRBV18 and TRBJ2-3; unclear D gene. The CDR3 sequence is 13 residues long. Germline CDR1 KGHSH, CDR2 LQKENI. Trimming stripped 6 bases from V and 6 bases from J, with 13 bases between.